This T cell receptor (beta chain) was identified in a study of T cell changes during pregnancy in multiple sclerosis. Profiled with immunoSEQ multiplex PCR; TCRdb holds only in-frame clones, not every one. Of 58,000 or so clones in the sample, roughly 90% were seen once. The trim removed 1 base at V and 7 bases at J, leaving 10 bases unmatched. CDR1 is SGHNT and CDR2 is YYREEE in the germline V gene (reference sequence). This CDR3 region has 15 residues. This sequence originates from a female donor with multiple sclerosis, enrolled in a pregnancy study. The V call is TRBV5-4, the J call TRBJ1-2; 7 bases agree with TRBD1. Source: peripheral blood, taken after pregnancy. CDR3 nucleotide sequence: TGTGCCAGCAGCTTGAAAGGGGGCGGGTTGGGTGGCTACACCTTC. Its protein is CASSLKGGGLGGYTF. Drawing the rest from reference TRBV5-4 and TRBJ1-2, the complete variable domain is ETGVTQSPTHLIKTRGQQVTLRCSSQSGHNTVSWYQQALGQGPQFIFQYYREEENGRGNFPPRFSGLQFPNYSSELNVNALELDDSALYLCASSLKGGGLGGYTFGSGTRLTVV.